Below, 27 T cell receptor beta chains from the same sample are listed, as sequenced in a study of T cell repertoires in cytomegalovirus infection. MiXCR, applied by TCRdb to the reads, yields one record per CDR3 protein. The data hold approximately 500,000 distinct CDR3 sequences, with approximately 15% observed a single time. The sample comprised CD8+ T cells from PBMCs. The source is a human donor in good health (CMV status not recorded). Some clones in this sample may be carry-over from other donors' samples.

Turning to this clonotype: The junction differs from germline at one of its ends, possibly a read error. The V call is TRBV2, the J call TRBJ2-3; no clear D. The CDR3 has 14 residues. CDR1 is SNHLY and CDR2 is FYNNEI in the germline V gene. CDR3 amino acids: CANSGGPTTDTQYF. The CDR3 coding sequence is TGTGCCAACAGTGGCGGCCCCACCACAGATACGCAGTATTTT.

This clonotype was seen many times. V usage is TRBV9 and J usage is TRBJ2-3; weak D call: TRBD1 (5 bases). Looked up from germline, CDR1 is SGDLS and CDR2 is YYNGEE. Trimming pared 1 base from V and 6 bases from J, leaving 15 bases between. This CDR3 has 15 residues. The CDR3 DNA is TGTGCCAGCAGCGTACGTGGGGCAGTTGGGGATACGCAGTATTTT. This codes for CASSVRGAVGDTQYF.

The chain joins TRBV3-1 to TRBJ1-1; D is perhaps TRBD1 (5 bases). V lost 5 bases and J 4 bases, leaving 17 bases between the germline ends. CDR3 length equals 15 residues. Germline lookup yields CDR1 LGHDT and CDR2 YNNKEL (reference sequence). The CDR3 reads CASSASREIFTEAFF. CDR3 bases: TGTGCCAGCAGCGCGAGCAGGGAAATCTTCACTGAAGCTTTCTTT.

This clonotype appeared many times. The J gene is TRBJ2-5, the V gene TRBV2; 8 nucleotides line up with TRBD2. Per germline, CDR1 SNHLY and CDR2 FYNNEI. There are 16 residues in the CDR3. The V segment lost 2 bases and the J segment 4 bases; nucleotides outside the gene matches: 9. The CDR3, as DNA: TGTGCCAGCAGTGAAAAATTAGCGGGGATTCGAGAGACCCAGTACTTC. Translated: CASSEKLAGIRETQYF.

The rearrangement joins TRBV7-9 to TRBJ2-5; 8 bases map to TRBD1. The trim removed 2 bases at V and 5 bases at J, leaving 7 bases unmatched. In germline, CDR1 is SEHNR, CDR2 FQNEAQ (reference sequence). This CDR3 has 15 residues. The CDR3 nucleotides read TGTGCCAGCAGCTTACCCGGGACAGGAAGCGAGACCCAGTACTTC. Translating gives CASSLPGTGSETQYF.

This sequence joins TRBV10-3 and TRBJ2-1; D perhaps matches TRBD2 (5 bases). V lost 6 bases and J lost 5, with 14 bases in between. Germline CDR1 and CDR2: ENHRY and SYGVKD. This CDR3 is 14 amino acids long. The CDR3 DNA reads TGTGCCATCAGGCTAGGTGGGAGAAACAATGAGCAGTTCTTC. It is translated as CAIRLGGRNNEQFF.

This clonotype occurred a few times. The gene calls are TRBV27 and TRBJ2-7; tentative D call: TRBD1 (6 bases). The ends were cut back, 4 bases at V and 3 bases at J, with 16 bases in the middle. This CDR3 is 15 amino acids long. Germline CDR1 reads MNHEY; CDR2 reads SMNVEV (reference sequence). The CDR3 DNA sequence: TGTGCCAGCAGTTCAACAGGGTCTCCCTACTACGAGCAGTACTTC. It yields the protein CASSSTGSPYYEQYF.

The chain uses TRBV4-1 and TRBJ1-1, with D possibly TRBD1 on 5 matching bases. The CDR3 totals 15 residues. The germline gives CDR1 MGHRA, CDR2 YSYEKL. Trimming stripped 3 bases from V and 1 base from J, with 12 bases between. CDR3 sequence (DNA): TGCGCCAGCAGCCAGGCGGGACCGTGGAACACTGAAGCTTTCTTT. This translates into CASSQAGPWNTEAFF.

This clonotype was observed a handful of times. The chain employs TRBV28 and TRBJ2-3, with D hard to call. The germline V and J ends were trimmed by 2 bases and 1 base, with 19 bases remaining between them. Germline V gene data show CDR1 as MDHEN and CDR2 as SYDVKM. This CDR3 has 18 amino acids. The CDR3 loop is CASSLGVVLGFGTDTQYF. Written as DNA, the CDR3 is TGTGCCAGCAGTTTAGGTGTTGTCCTCGGGTTTGGCACAGATACGCAGTATTTT. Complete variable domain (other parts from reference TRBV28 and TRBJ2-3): DVKVTQSSRYLVKRTGEKVFLECVQDMDHENMFWYRQDPGLGLRLIYFSYDVKMKEKGDIPEGYSVSREKKERFSLILESASTNQTSMYLCASSLGVVLGFGTDTQYFGPGTRLTVL.

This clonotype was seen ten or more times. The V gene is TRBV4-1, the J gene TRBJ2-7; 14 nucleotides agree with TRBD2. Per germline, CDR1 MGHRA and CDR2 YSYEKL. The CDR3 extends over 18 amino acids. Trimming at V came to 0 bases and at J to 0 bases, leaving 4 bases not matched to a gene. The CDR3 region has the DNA TGCGCCAGCAGCCAAGAGGGACTAGCGGGAGCCACCTCCTACGAGCAGTACTTC. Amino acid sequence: CASSQEGLAGATSYEQYF.

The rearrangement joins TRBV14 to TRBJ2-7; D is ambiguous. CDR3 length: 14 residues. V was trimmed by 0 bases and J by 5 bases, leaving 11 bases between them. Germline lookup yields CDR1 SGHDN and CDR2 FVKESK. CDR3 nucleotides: TGTGCCAGCAGCCAAGAAATAGGATACCACGAGCAGTACTTC. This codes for CASSQEIGYHEQYF.

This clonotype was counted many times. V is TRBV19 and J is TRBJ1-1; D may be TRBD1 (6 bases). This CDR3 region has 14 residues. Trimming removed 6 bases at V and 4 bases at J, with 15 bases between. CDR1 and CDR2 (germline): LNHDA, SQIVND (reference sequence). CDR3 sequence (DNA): TGTGCCAGTAGGTCCCCGGGGGCCGGCACTGAAGCTTTCTTT. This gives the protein CASRSPGAGTEAFF. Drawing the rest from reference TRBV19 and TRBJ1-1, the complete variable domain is DGGITQSPKYLFRKEGQNVTLSCEQNLNHDAMYWYRQDPGQGLRLIYYSQIVNDFQKGDIAEGYSVSREKKESFPLTVTSAQKNPTAFYLCASRSPGAGTEAFFGQGTRLTVV.

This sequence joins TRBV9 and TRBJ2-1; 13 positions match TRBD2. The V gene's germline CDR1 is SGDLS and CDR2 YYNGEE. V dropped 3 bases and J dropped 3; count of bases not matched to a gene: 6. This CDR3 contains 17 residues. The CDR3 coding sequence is TGTGCCAGCAGCGGGACTAGCGGGAGTCTCGACTACAATGAGCAGTTCTTC. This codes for CASSGTSGSLDYNEQFF.

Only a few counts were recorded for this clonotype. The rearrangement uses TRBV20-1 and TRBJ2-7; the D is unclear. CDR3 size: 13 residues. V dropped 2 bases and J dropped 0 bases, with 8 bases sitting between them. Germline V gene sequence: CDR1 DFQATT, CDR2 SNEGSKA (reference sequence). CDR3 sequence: CSARIPYSYEQYF. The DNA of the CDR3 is TGCAGTGCTAGAATCCCATACTCCTACGAGCAGTACTTC.

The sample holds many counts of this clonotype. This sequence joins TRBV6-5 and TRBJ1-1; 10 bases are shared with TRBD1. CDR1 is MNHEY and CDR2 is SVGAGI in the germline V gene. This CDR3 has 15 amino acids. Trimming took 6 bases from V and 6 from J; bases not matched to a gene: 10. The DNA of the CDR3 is TGTGCCAGCAGGGACCGGGACAGGGGATTCGCTGAAGCTTTCTTT. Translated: CASRDRDRGFAEAFF.

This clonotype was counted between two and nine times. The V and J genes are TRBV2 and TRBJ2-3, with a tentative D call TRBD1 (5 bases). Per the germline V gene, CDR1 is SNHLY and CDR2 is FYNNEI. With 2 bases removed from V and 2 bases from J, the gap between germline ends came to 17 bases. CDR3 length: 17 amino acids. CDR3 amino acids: CASSERGEQVDTDTQYF. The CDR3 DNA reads TGTGCCAGCAGTGAAAGGGGTGAGCAGGTGGACACAGATACGCAGTATTTT.

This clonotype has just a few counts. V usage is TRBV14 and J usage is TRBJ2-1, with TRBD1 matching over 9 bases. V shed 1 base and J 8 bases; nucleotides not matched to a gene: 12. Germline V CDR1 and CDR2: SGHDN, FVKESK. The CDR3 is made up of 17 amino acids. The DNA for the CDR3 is TGTGCCAGCAGCCAAGTAGGGTTGGGACAGGGTAATCATGAGCAGTTCTTC. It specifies CASSQVGLGQGNHEQFF.

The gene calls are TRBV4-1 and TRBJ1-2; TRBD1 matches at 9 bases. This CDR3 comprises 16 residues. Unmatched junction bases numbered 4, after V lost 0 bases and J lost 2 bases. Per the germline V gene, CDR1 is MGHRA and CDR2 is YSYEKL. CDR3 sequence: CASSQDIQGANYGYTF. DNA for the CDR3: TGCGCCAGCAGCCAAGATATACAGGGGGCGAACTATGGCTACACCTTC.

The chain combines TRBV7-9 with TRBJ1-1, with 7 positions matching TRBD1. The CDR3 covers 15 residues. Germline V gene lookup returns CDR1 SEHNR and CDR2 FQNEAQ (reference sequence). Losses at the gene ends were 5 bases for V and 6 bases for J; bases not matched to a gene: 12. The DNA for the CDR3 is TGTGCCAGCAGCCAAGGAAACAGGGGTTTAGCTGAAGCTTTCTTT. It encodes CASSQGNRGLAEAFF.

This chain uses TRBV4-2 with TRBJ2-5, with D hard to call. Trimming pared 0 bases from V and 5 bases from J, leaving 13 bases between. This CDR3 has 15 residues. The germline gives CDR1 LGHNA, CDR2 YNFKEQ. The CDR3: CASSQDLEGWETQYF. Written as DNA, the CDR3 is TGTGCCAGCAGCCAAGATCTCGAAGGATGGGAGACCCAGTACTTC.

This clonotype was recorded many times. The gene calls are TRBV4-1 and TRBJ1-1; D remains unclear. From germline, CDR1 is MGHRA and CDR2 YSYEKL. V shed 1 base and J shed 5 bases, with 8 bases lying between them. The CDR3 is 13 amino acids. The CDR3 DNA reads TGCGCCAGCAGCCAAGTATCGGGAACTGAAGCTTTCTTT. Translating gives CASSQVSGTEAFF.

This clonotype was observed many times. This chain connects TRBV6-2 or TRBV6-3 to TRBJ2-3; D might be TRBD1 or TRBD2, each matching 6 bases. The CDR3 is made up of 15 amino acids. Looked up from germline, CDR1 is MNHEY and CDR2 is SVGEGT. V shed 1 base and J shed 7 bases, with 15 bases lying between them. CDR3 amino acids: CASSYLKGGRHTQYF. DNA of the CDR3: TGTGCCAGCAGTTACTTAAAAGGGGGGCGCCATACGCAGTATTTT.

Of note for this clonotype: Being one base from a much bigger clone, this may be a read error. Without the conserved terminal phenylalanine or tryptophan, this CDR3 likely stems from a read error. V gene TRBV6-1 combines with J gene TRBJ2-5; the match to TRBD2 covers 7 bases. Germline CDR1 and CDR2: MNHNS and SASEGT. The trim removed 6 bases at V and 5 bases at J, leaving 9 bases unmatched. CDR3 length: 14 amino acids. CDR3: CASRIRTRGETQYY. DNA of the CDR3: TGTGCCAGCAGGATTAGGACTAGGGGCGAGACCCAGTACTAC.

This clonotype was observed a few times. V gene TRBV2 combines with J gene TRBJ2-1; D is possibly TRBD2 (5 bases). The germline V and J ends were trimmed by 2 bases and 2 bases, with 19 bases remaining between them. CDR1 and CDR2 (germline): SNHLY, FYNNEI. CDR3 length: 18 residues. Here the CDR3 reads CASSEPDRTAGPYNEQFF. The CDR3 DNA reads TGTGCCAGCAGTGAACCGGATAGGACTGCAGGTCCCTACAATGAGCAGTTCTTC. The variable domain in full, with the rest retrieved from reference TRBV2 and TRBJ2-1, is EPEVTQTPSHQVTQMGQEVILRCVPISNHLYFYWYRQILGQKVEFLVSFYNNEISEKSEIFDDQFSVERPDGSNFTLKIRSTKLEDSAMYFCASSEPDRTAGPYNEQFFGPGTRLTVL.

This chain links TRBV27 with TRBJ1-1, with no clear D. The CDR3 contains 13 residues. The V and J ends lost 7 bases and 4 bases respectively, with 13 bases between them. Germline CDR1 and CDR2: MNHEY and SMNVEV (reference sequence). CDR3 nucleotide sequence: TGTGCCAGCAAGGATGGTTTCGGCACTGAAGCTTTCTTT. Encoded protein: CASKDGFGTEAFF.

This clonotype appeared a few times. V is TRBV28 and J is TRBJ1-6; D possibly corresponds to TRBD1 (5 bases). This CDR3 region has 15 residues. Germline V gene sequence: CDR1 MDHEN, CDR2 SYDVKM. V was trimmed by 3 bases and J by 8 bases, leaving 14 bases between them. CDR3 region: CASSLGQGPHSPLHF. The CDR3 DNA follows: TGTGCCAGCAGTTTGGGTCAGGGACCTCATTCACCCCTCCACTTT.

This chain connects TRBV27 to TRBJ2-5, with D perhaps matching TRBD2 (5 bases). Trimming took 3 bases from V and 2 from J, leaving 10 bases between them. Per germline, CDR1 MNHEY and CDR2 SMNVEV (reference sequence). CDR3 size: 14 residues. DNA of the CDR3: TGTGCCAGCAGTTTTCGGGATGCTCAAGAGACCCAGTACTTC. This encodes CASSFRDAQETQYF.